This T cell receptor beta chain was obtained from a study of CD8+ T cells in alopecia areata. Points from the study as a whole: Normal scalp had lower clonality than lesional scalp, with alopecia totalis/universalis lesions showing this most strongly.

J lost 2 bases, V lost 6 bases, and 4 bases had no gene match. CDR3 length equals 14 residues. Per germline, CDR1 LNHDA and CDR2 SQIVND (reference sequence). The treatment denotes: oral pan-JAK inhibitor, 5-10 mg twice daily. The sequencing template was cDNA reverse transcribed from extracted RNA. Clones were read by immunoSEQ multiplex PCR, and TCRdb kept only the in-frame ones, dropping some. The sample consists of about 200,000 clones, less than 65% of them appearing once. In regard to this clone: Its antigen remains unidentified.

The chain has TRBV19 and TRBJ1-1, with TRBD1 identical over 9 bases. This sample comprised CD4+ T cells sorted from blood, obtained at week 24, from a patient treated with tofacitinib. This TCR came from a human donor with alopecia areata. In DNA, the CDR3 is TGTGCCAGTAGGGCGGACAGGGGTAACACTGAAGCTTTCTTT. It specifies CASRADRGNTEAFF.